The 18 T cell receptor beta chains given below trace back to one sample, sequenced in a study of neoadjuvant nivolumab and ipilimumab in lung cancer. Profiling relied on immunoSEQ multiplex PCR, and the TCRdb table lists in-frame clones only, not all of them. In the table there are about 15,000 clones, around 69% of which are singletons. Sequencing used tumor tissue, obtained after neoadjuvant nivolumab, alone or with ipilimumab, at or shortly before surgery. All receptors derive from an adult with non-small cell lung cancer.

The chain couples TRBV4-2 to TRBJ2-3; D gene unclear. The CDR3 loop spans 13 amino acids. Trimming pared 4 bases from V and 0 bases from J, leaving 5 bases between. Germline V gene data show CDR1 as LGHNA and CDR2 as YNFKEQ. For the CDR3, the DNA is TGTGCCAGCAGCCCATCCAGCACAGATACGCAGTATTTT. It is translated as CASSPSSTDTQYF.

The gene calls are TRBV4-2 and TRBJ1-6, with 8 nucleotides matching TRBD1. The CDR3 runs 14 residues. Germline CDR1 and CDR2: LGHNA and YNFKEQ. V was clipped by 6 bases and J by 10 bases; unmatched bases: 8. DNA of the CDR3: TGTGCCAGCAGACCAGGACAGGGTGGGTCACCCCTCCACTTT. This sequence encodes CASRPGQGGSPLHF.

A few counts support this clone. This chain links TRBV2 with TRBJ1-6; a possible D gene is TRBD1 (6 bases). From germline, CDR1 is SNHLY and CDR2 FYNNEI. V lost 2 bases, J lost 10 bases, and 12 bases lay in between. The length of the CDR3 is 14 residues. CDR3 sequence: CASSESGAGSPLHF. The CDR3, as DNA: TGTGCCAGCAGTGAATCGGGGGCCGGATCACCCCTCCACTTT.

This clone was seen once. The chain couples TRBV7-6 to TRBJ2-3, with a weak D call TRBD2 (7 bases). Per germline, CDR1 SGHVS and CDR2 FNYEAQ. The CDR3 is made up of 17 amino acids. Trimming stripped 2 bases from V and 1 base from J, with 16 bases between. CDR3 sequence reads: CASSLSAIGGRTDTQYF. CDR3 DNA: TGTGCCAGCAGCTTATCCGCCATCGGGGGGCGCACAGATACGCAGTATTTT.

This clone was observed once. The V call is TRBV30, the J call TRBJ1-5; D is unclear. Germline values: CDR1 GTSNPN, CDR2 SVGIG (reference sequence). This CDR3 has 13 amino acids. Trimming shortened V by 5 bases and J by 5 bases, and 13 bases separated the two germline ends. DNA for the CDR3: TGTGCCTGGGGGCCTAATCATGATCAGCCCCAGCATTTT. As protein: CAWGPNHDQPQHF.

The chain carries TRBV5-6 and TRBJ2-4; the match to TRBD1 covers 11 bases. The germline V gene has CDR1 SGHDT and CDR2 YYEEEE. The CDR3 runs 14 residues. V was pared by 4 bases and J by 10 bases, with 7 bases of the junction left unmatched. This chain's CDR3 is CASSATGQGAIQYF. CDR3 nucleotides: TGTGCCAGCAGCGCGACCGGACAGGGGGCTATTCAGTACTTC.

The rearrangement links TRBV5-5 to TRBJ1-4; D is perhaps TRBD1 (5 bases). The CDR3 sequence is 17 residues long. The V gene's germline CDR1 is SGHKS and CDR2 YYEKEE (reference sequence). With 4 bases removed from V and 1 base from J, the gap between germline ends came to 17 bases. This CDR3 reads CASSTRMGDLTNEKLFF. In DNA, the CDR3 is TGTGCCAGCAGCACCCGGATGGGGGACTTAACTAATGAAAAACTGTTTTTT.

The rearrangement uses TRBV27 and TRBJ1-2, with D unresolved. The CDR3 is made up of 12 amino acids. Trimming removed 6 bases at V and 2 bases at J, with 7 bases between. Germline-derived CDR1 and CDR2 are MNHEY and SMNVEV (reference sequence). The CDR3 nucleotides read TGTGCCAGCAGCGGACTGAACTATGGCTACACCTTC. Translating gives CASSGLNYGYTF.

The V and J genes are TRBV5-4 and TRBJ2-7; D gene ambiguous. The CDR3 is 14 amino acids. CDR1 and CDR2 (germline): SGHNT, YYREEE (reference sequence). V lost 2 bases to trimming and J lost 0 bases, with 9 bases between them. CDR3 region: CASSFGMNSYEQYF. The CDR3, as DNA: TGTGCCAGCAGCTTCGGAATGAACTCCTACGAGCAGTACTTC.

This clone was picked up a small number of times. This CDR3 is also generated by other DNA sequences in the sample. CDR3 coding DNA: TGTGCCAGCAGCTCCCCGGGACAGGGAAACTATGGCTACACCTTC. This gives the protein CASSSPGQGNYGYTF. This chain uses TRBV6-5 with TRBJ1-2; 9 nucleotides match TRBD1. The ends lost 6 bases at V and 2 bases at J; junction bases unmatched: 7. The CDR3 runs 15 residues. The germline V gene has CDR1 MNHEY and CDR2 SVGAGI.

The chain has TRBV13 and TRBJ2-1; TRBD2 matches at 11 bases. Germline CDR1 and CDR2: PRHDT and FYEKMQ (reference sequence). The CDR3 contains 18 residues. The V and J ends lost 6 bases and 0 bases, in that order; junction bases with no gene match: 10. CDR3 protein: CASSQGLAGGSSYNEQFF. In nucleotides, the CDR3 is TGTGCCAGCAGTCAAGGTCTAGCGGGGGGAAGCTCCTACAATGAGCAGTTCTTC.

J is TRBJ1-1 and V is TRBV10-3, with D perhaps TRBD1 (6 bases). V was shortened by 4 bases and J by 1 base, with 10 bases between the two germline ends. This CDR3 spans 14 amino acids. CDR1 and CDR2 from the germline V gene are ENHRY and SYGVKD. CDR3 sequence reads: CAISALTGNTEAFF. The DNA for the CDR3 is TGTGCCATCAGTGCCTTGACAGGGAACACTGAAGCTTTCTTT.

A few counts support this clone. The V gene is TRBV5-1, the J gene TRBJ1-1; unclear D gene. Germline CDR1 is SGHRS and CDR2 is YFSETQ. The ends were cut back, 0 bases at V and 3 bases at J, with 12 bases in the middle. CDR3 length: 15 amino acids. CDR3 DNA: TGCGCCAGCAGCTTGGTTAGGTCTAGAGACACTGAAGCTTTCTTT. This sequence encodes CASSLVRSRDTEAFF.

The rearrangement links TRBV9 to TRBJ2-7; 9 bases are shared with TRBD1. Per the germline V gene, CDR1 is SGDLS and CDR2 is YYNGEE. With 5 bases clipped from V and 4 bases from J, the junction kept 7 bases outside the gene matches. The CDR3 consists of 14 residues. In DNA, the CDR3 is TGTGCCAGCAGAAAGACAGGGGGTCCTTACGAGCAGTACTTC. Its translation: CASRKTGGPYEQYF.

The genes are TRBV29-1 and TRBJ2-3, with 9 nucleotides matching TRBD1. The germline V gene encodes CDR1 SQVTM and CDR2 ANQGSEA. Germline trimming cut 4 bases from V and 2 bases from J; bases unmatched to any gene: 4. The CDR3 loop spans 14 amino acids. The CDR3 coding sequence is TGCAGCGTTGTGGGACAGGGATCCACAGATACGCAGTATTTT. The encoded protein is CSVVGQGSTDTQYF.

This chain links TRBV9 with TRBJ2-2; D is perhaps TRBD1 (5 bases). V was cut by 3 bases and J by 2 bases, with 11 bases left in between. This CDR3 contains 15 residues. Germline V CDR1 and CDR2: SGDLS, YYNGEE. DNA for the CDR3: TGTGCCAGCAGCGCGCTCGGACAAAACACCGGGGAGCTGTTTTTT. It specifies CASSALGQNTGELFF.

This clone was picked up one time. The rearrangement links TRBV7-9 to TRBJ2-5, with D possibly being TRBD2 (6 bases). The CDR3 consists of 16 residues. Germline values: CDR1 SEHNR, CDR2 FQNEAQ (reference sequence). Trimming removed 1 base at V and 5 bases at J, with 17 bases between. The DNA of the CDR3 is TGTGCCAGCAGCTTAGTAGGAGGGGAGATCCCGGAGACCCAGTACTTC. Translation gives CASSLVGGEIPETQYF.

J is TRBJ1-3 and V is TRBV30; D is uncertain. The V end lost 5 bases, the J end lost 4 bases, and 9 bases lay between the germline ends. CDR3 length: 12 residues. Per germline, CDR1 GTSNPN and CDR2 SVGIG (reference sequence). CDR3: CAWGSGGNTIYF. The CDR3 DNA is TGTGCCTGGGGTTCGGGGGGAAACACCATATATTTT.